This entry describes one T cell receptor beta chain. The sample comes from a study of memory CD8 T cells in hepatitis C reinfection. As for the study in general: A couple of donors resolved primary infection, then developed chronic reinfection. Samples before reinfection came 55 to 20 weeks prior to detection.

Clones were sequenced by immunoSEQ multiplex PCR, and TCRdb holds only the in-frame ones, with some missing. The sample carries approximately 52,000 clones, around nine tenths recorded once. Time point specified: pre-reinfection, 55 to 20 weeks before reinfection detection. The sorted cells went straight to TCR sequencing with no prior in vitro expansion. At all three reinfection time points, viable CD3+ CD8+ CD45RO- cells from a couple of donors served as controls. The sequenced sample was naive CD8+ T cells sorted from blood. This clonotype originated in a man younger than 35 with hepatitis C virus infection.

As DNA, the CDR3 is TGTGCCTGGAGCGGACAGGGGCTAACTGAAGCTTTCTTT. It codes for CAWSGQGLTEAFF. The V call is TRBV30, the J call TRBJ1-1, with 9 bases lining up with TRBD1. From germline, CDR1 is GTSNPN and CDR2 SVGIG (reference sequence). The CDR3 runs 13 residues. The junction had 4 bases not matched to a gene; V was cut back by 3 bases and J by 5 bases.